This TCR beta chain was obtained from a study of PD-1 blockade in classical Hodgkin lymphoma. Assay: immunoSEQ multiplex PCR; the TCRdb copy retains only in-frame clones and omits some. This table holds fewer than 15,000 clones, about 86% found once. As for time point: cycle 4 day 1 (C4D1), after five to seven weeks of nivolumab. Relapses following autologous stem cell transplantation were seen in all patients, with brentuximab vedotin exposure varying. Magnetic negative selection served to purify CD4+ T cells out of PBMCs that had been thawed. Concerning this clone itself: What it binds is not known.

Findings of the study overall: CD4+ TCR diversity climbed significantly by C4D1, unlike CD8+ TCR diversity.

Trimming pared 1 base from V and 5 bases from J, leaving 12 bases between. Germline CDR1 and CDR2: SGHNT and YYREEE (reference sequence). CDR3 length: 14 residues. This receptor was identified in a human donor with classical Hodgkin lymphoma. The gene calls are TRBV5-4 and TRBJ2-5, with a possible D match to TRBD2 (6 bases). This sample comprised CD4+ T cells from blood, obtained before the fourth cycle of nivolumab. In DNA, the CDR3 is TGTGCCAGCAGCTTGCTGAAGGAGGGGGAGACCCAGTACTTC. This encodes CASSLLKEGETQYF. Supplemented by reference TRBV5-4 and TRBJ2-5, the full variable domain reads ETGVTQSPTHLIKTRGQQVTLRCSSQSGHNTVSWYQQALGQGPQFIFQYYREEENGRGNFPPRFSGLQFPNYSSELNVNALELDDSALYLCASSLLKEGETQYFGPGTRLLVL.